Below, 8 T cell receptor beta chains from the same sample are listed, as sequenced in a study of T-cell reconstitution after alpha-beta-depleted transplantation in children (dated by TCRdb to 2015 to 2016). Preparation of the library involved PCR. Sequencer: Illumina HiSeq 2500. To normalize quantification of the TCRbeta repertoire, the TCR libraries were built with molecular barcoding that relied on unique molecular identifiers. The public reads were run again by TCRdb, first through fastp at Q25 and then through MiXCR, and only productive beta chains were kept. Identical CDR3 proteins give one entry, which carries the most common genes and DNA. The sample table records about 200,000 distinct CDR3 sequences; 5.5% to 7% of these occur just once. The leading ten clones occupy 5.5% of the sample. The treatment or condition label on this specimen signifies: allogeneic hematopoietic cell transplantation with graft depleted of TCRalphabeta T cells and CD19 B cells.

The sample was PBMCs, taken before TCRalphabeta/CD19-depleted stem cell transplant. These receptors came from a boy aged 2 to 10 with acute lymphoblastic leukemia, due to receive a stem cell transplant.

This clonotype was seen many times. The chain recombines TRBV24-1 with TRBJ1-1; 7 bases match TRBD1. The J segment lost 0 bases and the V segment lost 9 bases, leaving 3 bases of the junction unmatched. This CDR3 comprises 13 residues. Germline CDR1 is KGHDR and CDR2 is SFDVKD. The chain's CDR3 is CATRDSMNTEAFF. DNA for the CDR3: TGTGCCACCCGGGACAGTATGAACACTGAAGCTTTCTTT.

This clonotype has a count of ten or more. The rearrangement uses TRBV6-6 and TRBJ2-1; D may correspond to TRBD1 or TRBD2 (5 bases each). CDR3 length: 13 amino acids. The V end was cut by 5 bases, the J end by 8 bases, with 13 bases between. Germline CDR1 MNHNY, CDR2 SVGAGI (reference sequence). The CDR3 DNA reads as TGTGCCAGCAGTCTCAGGGAGTCATATGAGCAGTTCTTC. Translating gives CASSLRESYEQFF.

As for this clonotype: This clone may be a read error of a much larger clone one base away. The chain links TRBV7-2 to TRBJ2-5; the match to TRBD2 covers 8 bases. This CDR3 is built from 16 residues. Germline V CDR1 and CDR2: SGHTA, FQGNSA. The CDR3 DNA reads as TGTGCCAGCAGCTTAGAGGGAACAGCGGGGGAAGAGACCCAGCACTTC. It encodes CASSLEGTAGEETQHF.

There are many counts of this clonotype. V and J are TRBV11-2 and TRBJ2-7; D is ambiguous. Germline CDR1 and CDR2: SGHAT and FQNNGV. Between the trimmed V and J ends, which lost 1 base and 0 bases, there was a span of 10 bases. The CDR3 contains 15 residues. The CDR3 sequence is CASSLGTASSYEQYF. The CDR3 coding sequence is TGTGCCAGCAGCTTAGGGACGGCAAGCTCCTACGAGCAGTACTTC. The full variable domain, in which reference TRBV11-2 and TRBJ2-7 provide the parts outside the CDR3, is EAGVAQSPRYKIIEKRQSVAFWCNPISGHATLYWYQQILGQGPKLLIQFQNNGVVDDSQLPKDRFSAERLKGVDSTLKIQPAKLEDSAVYLCASSLGTASSYEQYFGPGTRLTVT.

The chain joins TRBV29-1 to TRBJ2-3, with D unresolved. Germline V gene data show CDR1 as SQVTM and CDR2 as ANQGSEA. There are 12 residues in the CDR3. Trimming left V 4 bases short and J 0 bases short, with 5 bases between. CDR3 in amino acids: CSVVGSTDTQYF. DNA of the CDR3: TGCAGCGTTGTCGGTAGCACAGATACGCAGTATTTT.

The CDR3 spells CASSRTTEYYEQYF. In DNA, the CDR3 is TGTGCCAGCAGCCGAACGACGGAGTACTACGAGCAGTACTTC. The gene calls are TRBV7-8 and TRBJ2-7; D gene uncertain. CDR1 is SGHVS and CDR2 is FQNEAQ in the germline V gene. Trimming shortened V by 5 bases and J by 3 bases, and 14 bases separated the two germline ends. The CDR3 has 14 amino acids.

The chain has TRBV24-1 and TRBJ1-2; 9 positions match TRBD1. Germline V gives CDR1 KGHDR, CDR2 SFDVKD. V trimming: 4 bases; J trimming: 8 bases; junction bases outside the gene matches: 7. The CDR3 runs to 14 residues. Written as DNA, the CDR3 is TGTGCCACCAGTGAGCCAACAGGGGGCGAAGGCTACACCTTC. It encodes CATSEPTGGEGYTF.

CDR3 bases: TGTGCCATCACCGAGGAGGGTCGGGGAGATACGCAGTATTTT. Its protein product is CAITEEGRGDTQYF. The J gene is TRBJ2-3, the V gene TRBV10-3; possible D gene TRBD2, 6 bases. This CDR3 has 14 amino acids. In germline, CDR1 is ENHRY, CDR2 SYGVKD. The germline V and J ends were trimmed by 7 bases and 5 bases, with 16 bases remaining between them.